A single sample gave rise to the 19 T cell receptor beta chains below, sequenced in a study of Ad26.COV2.S vaccination and SARS-CoV-2 variants. Documented treatment: over 15 received Ad26.COV2.S at low or high dose, single or two shots; about 5 received placebo; per-sample allocation not given. The study sampled participants on day 63 after the first vaccine or placebo injection. The assay was immunoSEQ multiplex PCR, and TCRdb's table has in-frame clones only and misses some. This sample has about 680,000 clones, with around 92% found just once. The sample consisted of peripheral blood, taken in a trial of Ad26.COV2.S vaccine versus placebo. The source of these receptors is a person between 18 and 59 years old who received the Ad26.COV2.S COVID-19 vaccine or a placebo.

The rearrangement joins TRBV7-2 to TRBJ2-3; D gene unclear. CDR1 SGHTA and CDR2 FQGNSA come from the germline V gene. The CDR3 runs 14 residues. With 0 bases removed from V and 4 bases from J, the gap between germline ends came to 8 bases. As DNA, the CDR3 is TGTGCCAGCAGCTTAGCCTTACAGTCAGATACGCAGTATTTT. This codes for CASSLALQSDTQYF.

The rearrangement joins TRBV4-2 to TRBJ2-7; D may correspond to TRBD1 or TRBD2 (5 bases each). V lost 4 bases, J lost 3 bases, and 19 bases lay in between. The CDR3 has 16 amino acids. Germline V gene lookup returns CDR1 LGHNA and CDR2 YNFKEQ. CDR3 residues: CASSLQVGTSSYEQYF. In nucleotides, the CDR3 is TGTGCCAGCAGCCTCCAGGTCGGGACGTCAAGCTACGAGCAGTACTTC.

V and J are TRBV30 and TRBJ2-3; TRBD2 aligns across 13 bases. There are 15 residues in the CDR3. Germline-derived CDR1 and CDR2 are GTSNPN and SVGIG (reference sequence). V gave up 0 bases and J gave up 7 bases; unmatched junction bases: 4. This chain's CDR3 is CAWSVTSGGSNTQYF. DNA for the CDR3: TGTGCCTGGAGTGTGACTAGCGGGGGGTCGAATACGCAGTATTTT.

This chain uses TRBV18 with TRBJ2-1; 9 bases match TRBD1. The CDR3 contains 15 residues. V gave up 3 bases and J gave up 5 bases; unmatched junction bases: 5. The V gene's germline CDR1 is KGHSH and CDR2 LQKENI. The CDR3 spells CASSPTDRGDNEQFF. The DNA of the CDR3 is TGTGCCAGCTCACCGACAGACAGGGGGGACAATGAGCAGTTCTTC.

This chain joins TRBV7-9 and TRBJ1-5; 7 bases align to TRBD1. The germline V gene encodes CDR1 SEHNR and CDR2 FQNEAQ (reference sequence). Trimming at V came to 5 bases and at J to 3 bases, leaving 7 bases not matched to a gene. There are 15 residues in the CDR3. The CDR3 bases are TGTGCCAGCAGCGCGTCCGGGACAGACAATCAGCCCCAGCATTTT. As protein: CASSASGTDNQPQHF. The full variable domain, rest sourced from reference TRBV7-9 and TRBJ1-5, is DTGVSQNPRHKITKRGQNVTFRCDPISEHNRLYWYRQTLGQGPEFLTYFQNEAQLEKSRLLSDRFSAERPKGSFSTLEIQRTEQGDSAMYLCASSASGTDNQPQHFGDGTRLSIL.

The rearrangement joins TRBV18 to TRBJ2-2; no reliable D call. Trimming pared 0 bases from V and 6 bases from J, leaving 8 bases between. The CDR3 is 14 amino acids. Germline V gene sequence: CDR1 KGHSH, CDR2 LQKENI. The CDR3 coding sequence is TGTGCCAGCTCACCACCCTTACTGGCCGGGGAGCTGTTTTTT. Translated: CASSPPLLAGELFF.

The J gene is TRBJ2-1, the V gene TRBV6-2 or TRBV6-3; 8 nucleotides match TRBD1. Germline V gene sequence: CDR1 MNHEY, CDR2 SVGEGT. Trimming removed 0 bases from V and 4 bases from J; junction bases left unmatched: 8. This CDR3 is built from 17 residues. CDR3 in amino acids: CASSYSLSTGEYNEQFF. The CDR3 DNA follows: TGTGCCAGCAGTTACTCCCTCTCGACAGGGGAATACAATGAGCAGTTCTTC.

V gene TRBV5-4 combines with J gene TRBJ1-3, with D possibly being TRBD1 (5 bases). The CDR3 loop spans 15 amino acids. In germline, CDR1 is SGHNT, CDR2 YYREEE (reference sequence). Trimming pared 4 bases from V and 4 bases from J, leaving 15 bases between. CDR3 sequence (DNA): TGTGCCAGCAGCCCTTCTTCCGGGACGGGAAACACCATATATTTT. This encodes CASSPSSGTGNTIYF.

V and J are TRBV7-3 and TRBJ2-1; D possibly corresponds to TRBD1 (6 bases). In germline, CDR1 is SGHTA, CDR2 FQGTGA. The CDR3 has 17 residues. V was shortened by 2 bases and J by 4 bases, with 18 bases between the two germline ends. The CDR3 DNA reads TGTGCCAGCAGCTTAGTACGGGCACAGGGTGGGTACAATGAGCAGTTCTTC. Its translation: CASSLVRAQGGYNEQFF.

This clone has a count of ten or more. The chain couples TRBV18 to TRBJ1-6, with 10 bases that match TRBD1. J was trimmed by 9 bases and V by 5 bases; bases with no gene match: 4. This CDR3 region has 14 residues. The germline gives CDR1 KGHSH, CDR2 LQKENI. This CDR3 reads CASSADRGPSPLHF. The CDR3 nucleotides are TGTGCCAGCTCAGCCGACAGGGGGCCTTCACCCCTCCACTTT. Drawing the rest from reference TRBV18 and TRBJ1-6, the complete variable domain is NAGVMQNPRHLVRRRGQEARLRCSPMKGHSHVYWYRQLPEEGLKFMVYLQKENIIDESGMPKERFSAEFPKEGPSILRIQQVVRGDSAAYFCASSADRGPSPLHFGNGTRLTVT.

This clone was recorded only once. The chain joins TRBV19 to TRBJ2-1, with D perhaps matching TRBD2 (6 bases). The CDR3 covers 15 residues. Germline V lookup: CDR1 LNHDA, CDR2 SQIVND (reference sequence). V was clipped by 6 bases and J by 4 bases, with 16 bases between them. CDR3: CASRAGSTHYNEQFF. The CDR3 coding sequence is TGTGCCAGTAGGGCCGGGAGCACGCATTACAATGAGCAGTTCTTC.

The chain is built from TRBV30 and TRBJ1-5, with a possible D match to TRBD1 (5 bases). The CDR3 spans 12 residues. The V end was cut by 8 bases, the J end by 3 bases, with 11 bases between. From germline, CDR1 is GTSNPN and CDR2 SVGIG (reference sequence). The CDR3 here is CATGLNNQPQHF. CDR3 bases: TGTGCCACGGGACTCAACAATCAGCCCCAGCATTTT.

The chain joins TRBV9 to TRBJ2-7; 7 nucleotides match TRBD2. The CDR3 has 15 residues. CDR1 is SGDLS, CDR2 YYNGEE, per germline. After removal of 4 bases from V and 4 bases from J, the junction contained 11 bases not matched to a gene. The CDR3 loop reads CASSPRGAGLYEQYF. The CDR3 bases are TGTGCCAGCAGCCCCCGGGGAGCGGGGTTGTACGAGCAGTACTTC.

This clone was seen a single time. The chain uses TRBV19 and TRBJ2-7; no clear D gene. Looked up from germline, CDR1 is LNHDA and CDR2 is SQIVND (reference sequence). V lost 3 bases and J lost 1, with 10 bases in between. This CDR3 contains 14 residues. The CDR3 DNA reads as TGTGCCAGTAGTATCACGGAATATTCCTACGAGCAGTACTTC. As protein: CASSITEYSYEQYF.

This chain links TRBV18 with TRBJ1-6, with a weak D call TRBD1 (6 bases). The CDR3 has 15 residues. Looked up from germline, CDR1 is KGHSH and CDR2 is LQKENI. Trimming removed 3 bases from V and 9 bases from J, with 15 bases in between. DNA of the CDR3: TGTGCCAGCTCACCGGGCACAGGGCCGTCTTCACCCCTCCACTTT. This encodes CASSPGTGPSSPLHF.

V and J are TRBV2 and TRBJ2-3, with D hard to call. The germline V and J ends were trimmed by 2 bases and 3 bases, with 9 bases remaining between them. From germline, CDR1 is SNHLY and CDR2 FYNNEI. This CDR3 is built from 14 residues. The CDR3 DNA reads as TGTGCCAGCAGTGAATATAGTGGAACAGATACGCAGTATTTT. Translated: CASSEYSGTDTQYF.

The chain employs TRBV6-5 and TRBJ2-7; the D gene could be TRBD1 or TRBD2 (6 bases each). This CDR3 spans 15 amino acids. Trimming took 2 bases from V and 3 from J, leaving 14 bases between them. Germline V gives CDR1 MNHEY, CDR2 SVGAGI. The DNA of the CDR3 is TGTGCCAGCAGTTACAGCTCAGGGGAGGTCTACGAGCAGTACTTC. Amino acids: CASSYSSGEVYEQYF.

The chain uses TRBV19 and TRBJ1-4; D is ambiguous. CDR1 and CDR2 from the germline V gene are LNHDA and SQIVND (reference sequence). The V end was cut by 3 bases, the J end by 5 bases, with 10 bases between. This CDR3 spans 14 amino acids. The CDR3: CASSMPLQNEKLFF. The CDR3, as DNA: TGTGCCAGTAGTATGCCGTTGCAGAATGAAAAACTGTTTTTT.

This chain connects TRBV3-1 (or the pseudogene TRBV3-2) to TRBJ1-2, with D hard to call. Per germline, CDR1 LGHDT and CDR2 YNNKEL (reference sequence). V was clipped by 3 bases and J by 3 bases, with 5 bases between them. The CDR3 covers 12 residues. The CDR3 DNA follows: TGTGCCAGCAGCCACTTAGACTATGGCTACACCTTC. Translation gives CASSHLDYGYTF.